Listed below are T cell receptor beta chains from one sample, sequenced in a study of blood T cell repertoires in COVID-19. Profiled with immunoSEQ multiplex PCR; TCRdb holds only in-frame clones, not every one. This table holds over 40,000 clones, 80% to 90% found once. The sequencing sample was made of peripheral blood. Receptor source: an older man with acute or convalescent COVID-19. Each CDR3 is given with its conserved first and last residue. A D gene is named only where the DNA matches it firmly.

d_call cdr3_length j_call v_call cdr3_nt cdr3_aa
NA 15 TRBJ2-2 TRBV5-1 TGCGCCAGCAGCTTGAACGGGGGATGGGCCGGGGAGCTGTTTTTT CASSLNGGWAGELFF
NA 15 TRBJ2-6 TRBV19 TGTGCCAGTAGTGAGAAGGGGACTGGGGCCAACGTCCTGACTTTC CASSEKGTGANVLTF
NA 15 TRBJ1-5 TRBV25-1 TGTGCCAGCAGTGATGAGGGTTATAGCAATCAGCCCCAGCATTTT CASSDEGYSNQPQHF
TRBD2 15 TRBJ2-1 TRBV7-6 TGTGCCAGCAGCTTGACTAGCGGGGGGGCCGGGGAGCAGTTCTTC CASSLTSGGAGEQFF
TRBD2 16 TRBJ2-7 TRBV9 TGTGCCAGCAGCCCTTTAGGGACTAGCGGATCCTACGAGCAGTACTTC CASSPLGTSGSYEQYF
TRBD1 13 TRBJ1-2 TRBV30 TGTGCCTGGAGTTCAACAGGGGTGGATGGCTACACCTTC CAWSSTGVDGYTF
NA 15 TRBJ2-5 TRBV7-9 TGTGCCAGCAGCTTAGGGGGGCAGATCCAAGAGACCCAGTACTTC CASSLGGQIQETQYF
NA 13 TRBJ2-2 TRBV3-1/TRBV3-2 TGTGCCAGCATTCGGTCGGTCACCGGGGAGCTGTTTTTT CASIRSVTGELFF
TRBD1 12 TRBJ1-1 TRBV12-3/TRBV12-4 TGTGCCAGCAGCCCCGGGACAGGAGAGGCTTTCTTT CASSPGTGEAFF
NA 13 TRBJ1-5 TRBV5-5 TGTGCCAGCAGCGACGGGACAACTCAGCCCCAGCATTTT CASSDGTTQPQHF
TRBD2 16 TRBJ2-1 TRBV4-3 TGCGCCAGCAGTCTTGGGACTAGCGGGGGGATCAATGAGCAGTTCTTC CASSLGTSGGINEQFF
NA 14 TRBJ2-7 TRBV2 TGTGCCAGCAAAAAGACGGAGAGCTCCTACGAGCAGTACTTC CASKKTESSYEQYF
NA 15 TRBJ2-1 TRBV11-3 TGTGCCAGCAGCGCCTCGGCGGGGGCATACAATGAGCAGTTCTTC CASSASAGAYNEQFF
NA 14 TRBJ2-7 TRBV3-1/TRBV3-2 TGTGCCAGCAGCCCTGGGGCAGTTGCCAACGAGCAGTACTTC CASSPGAVANEQYF
NA 15 TRBJ2-5 TRBV19 TGTGCCAGTAGTATACAAGGAGGTGGTGGGGAGACCCAGTACTTC CASSIQGGGGETQYF
NA 12 TRBJ2-5 TRBV29-1 TGCAGCGTTGGGTTAGGGGCAGAGACCCAGTACTTC CSVGLGAETQYF
NA 16 TRBJ1-3 TRBV4-1 TGCGCCAGCAGCTCACGCACTAAAACGTCCGGAAACACCATATATTTT CASSSRTKTSGNTIYF
TRBD2 16 TRBJ2-3 TRBV3-1/TRBV3-2 TGTGCCAGCAGCCCCTCTAGCGGGGGGGCCTCCGATACGCAGTATTTT CASSPSSGGASDTQYF
NA 13 TRBJ1-6 TRBV10-1 TGCGCCAGCAGCCCAGGGGTTGGATCACCCCTCCACTTT CASSPGVGSPLHF
NA 15 TRBJ1-2 TRBV2 TGTGCCAGCAGCCGACTTACAGGGCGCGGAGGCGGCTACACCTTC CASSRLTGRGGGYTF
TRBD1 16 TRBJ2-1 TRBV18 TGTGCCAGCTCACGAAAGGGGGCTATCTCCTACAATGAGCAGTTCTTC CASSRKGAISYNEQFF
NA 15 TRBJ1-1 TRBV5-1 TGCGCCAGCAGCTCCCGGACAGCTATGAACACTGAAGCTTTCTTT CASSSRTAMNTEAFF
NA 13 TRBJ1-1 TRBV13 TGTGCCAGCAGCTTAGAAGCCAACCCTGAAGCTTTCTTT CASSLEANPEAFF
NA 16 TRBJ2-5 TRBV21-1 TGTGCCAGCAGCAAATTTTCAGGGTTGTGCCAAGAGACCCAGTACTTC CASSKFSGLCQETQYF